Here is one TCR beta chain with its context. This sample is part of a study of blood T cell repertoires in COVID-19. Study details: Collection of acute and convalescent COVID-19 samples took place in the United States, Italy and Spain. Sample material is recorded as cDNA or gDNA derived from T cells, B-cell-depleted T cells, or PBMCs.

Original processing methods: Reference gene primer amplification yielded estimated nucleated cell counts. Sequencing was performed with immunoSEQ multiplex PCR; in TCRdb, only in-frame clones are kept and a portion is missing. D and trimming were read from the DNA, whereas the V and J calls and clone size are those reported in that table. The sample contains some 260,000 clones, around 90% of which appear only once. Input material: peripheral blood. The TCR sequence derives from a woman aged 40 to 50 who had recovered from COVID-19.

The CDR3, as DNA: TGTGCCACCTCTCCAGTTGGCGGGGACAGAATGAACACTGAAGCTTTCTTT. It codes for CATSPVGGDRMNTEAFF. This sequence joins TRBV18 and TRBJ1-1; TRBD1 matches at 7 bases. Trimming at V came to 10 bases and at J to 0 bases, leaving 17 bases not matched to a gene. The CDR3 sequence is 17 residues long. CDR1 is KGHSH, CDR2 LQKENI, per germline.